The clone carrying this T cell receptor beta chain was counted a single time. The repertoire was sequenced with immunoSEQ multiplex PCR; TCRdb's copy has only in-frame clones and lacks some. The data contain 1.6 million or so clones, 98% to 99% of them seen just once; the ten biggest clones take up 0.36%. Donors comprised healthy HIV-negative adults lacking recent acute infections or vaccinations. The sample belongs to a study of shared clonotypes between healthy human individuals. Trimming took off 7 bases at V and 5 bases at J, with 14 bases between the two ends. This CDR3 has 13 residues. In germline, CDR1 is SNHLY, CDR2 FYNNEI.

V is TRBV2 and J is TRBJ2-5; weak D call: TRBD2 (6 bases). The sample comprised naive CD4+ T cells sorted from blood. Subset specified: CD45RA+ positively selected. The sequence came from a man between 25 and 39 years old in good health. For the CDR3, the DNA is TGTGCCAGCATAGCACTAGCAGGGGAGACCCAGTACTTC. As protein: CASIALAGETQYF.